This TCR beta chain was identified in a study of CD8 T cells in Susac syndrome. Reverse transcription of about 0.45 to 1 ug RNA was carried out with random hexamers. Multiplex PCR with immunoSEQ amplified the TCR beta CDR3 across 54 Vbeta and 13 Jbeta. TCRdb re-derived calls from the immunoSEQ multiplex PCR reads in MiXCR, one entry per CDR3 protein. The sample shows 140,000 or so distinct CDR3 sequences, approximately 96% of them seen only once. The ends were cut back, 4 bases at V and 1 base at J, with 10 bases in the middle. CDR3 length: 14 residues. Germline CDR1 reads SNHLY; CDR2 reads FYNNEI. Patients with Susac syndrome showed fulfilment of recently defined diagnostic criteria for definite or probable disease. CD8+ and CD4+ T cells were negatively isolated; TEMRA cells were FACS-enriched.

The clonotype comes from a human donor with Susac syndrome. This chain joins TRBV2 and TRBJ1-1, with D maybe TRBD1 (6 bases). The source material was CD4+ T cells from PBMCs. The CDR3 protein is CASSVGQRNTEAFF. The CDR3 region has the DNA TGTGCCAGCAGTGTTGGACAGCGGAACACTGAAGCTTTCTTT.